This TCR beta chain was documented in a study of shared clonotypes between healthy human individuals. Losses at the gene ends were 3 bases for V and 6 bases for J; bases not matched to a gene: 11. Looked up from germline, CDR1 is LNHNV and CDR2 is YYDKDF (reference sequence). The CDR3 consists of 16 residues. Profiling relied on immunoSEQ multiplex PCR, and the TCRdb table lists in-frame clones only, not all of them. This table has about 590,000 clones, 95% appearing once. Terminally differentiated effector memory CD45RA+ cells were excluded from the naive CD8 cells, which were CD45RO-negative and positively selected for CCR7.

The TCR originated in a woman aged 25 to 39 in good health. The rearrangement uses TRBV15 and TRBJ1-5; 7 bases match TRBD1. Sequencing input: naive CD8+ T cells sorted from blood. This chain's CDR3 is CATSRGRTGGVQPQHF. The DNA for the CDR3 is TGTGCCACCAGCAGGGGCCGGACAGGAGGAGTTCAGCCCCAGCATTTT.